One and the same sample provided the 17 T cell receptor beta chains below, sequenced in a study of blood T cell repertoires in COVID-19. The repertoire was sequenced with immunoSEQ multiplex PCR; TCRdb's copy has only in-frame clones and lacks some. The sample consists of some 12,000 clones, 75% to 90% of them appearing once. The specimen sequenced was peripheral blood. Every receptor here comes from a human donor in a cohort sampled during active COVID-19.

The chain combines TRBV14 with TRBJ1-2, with unresolved D. This CDR3 comprises 14 residues. Trimming removed 0 bases from V and 5 bases from J, with 10 bases in between. From germline, CDR1 is SGHDN and CDR2 FVKESK. DNA for the CDR3: TGTGCCAGCAGCCAAGATGCGGTCCAATATGGCTACACCTTC. Residues: CASSQDAVQYGYTF.

V is TRBV7-9 and J is TRBJ2-3; 9 bases are shared with TRBD1. CDR1 is SEHNR and CDR2 is FQNEAQ in the germline V gene (reference sequence). The CDR3 length is 16 residues. The V gene end was trimmed by 4 bases and the J gene end by 0 bases; junction bases not matched to a gene: 5. CDR3 nucleotides: TGTGCCAGCAGCTCCCCCGGGACAGGGAGCACAGATACGCAGTATTTT. Translating it yields CASSSPGTGSTDTQYF.

A word on this clone: One end of the junction fails to match germline, which may point to a read error. The rearrangement joins TRBV12-3 or TRBV12-4 to TRBJ1-3; D is undetermined. The CDR3 extends over 11 amino acids. The CDR3 reads CASSPSGRIFF. The CDR3 DNA follows: TGTGCCAGCAGCCCCTCAGGAAGAATCTTTTTT.

V gene TRBV3-1 (or the pseudogene TRBV3-2) combines with J gene TRBJ2-1; no reliable D call. The V and J ends lost 1 base and 0 bases respectively, with 7 bases between them. Germline-derived CDR1 and CDR2 are LGHDT and YNNKEL (reference sequence). CDR3 length equals 15 residues. CDR3: CASSQGLSSYNEQFF. The DNA for the CDR3 is TGTGCCAGCAGCCAAGGTCTAAGCTCCTACAATGAGCAGTTCTTC.

The chain joins TRBV4-3 to TRBJ2-7; D unresolved. V was cut by 4 bases and J by 5 bases, with 15 bases left in between. This CDR3 spans 14 amino acids. The germline V gene encodes CDR1 LGHNA and CDR2 YSLEER. CDR3 in amino acids: CASSPKITPHEQYF. In DNA, the CDR3 is TGCGCCAGCAGCCCAAAGATAACACCACACGAGCAGTACTTC.

This rearrangement joins TRBV19 to TRBJ1-5; D remains unclear. From germline, CDR1 is LNHDA and CDR2 SQIVND (reference sequence). The CDR3 spans 17 residues. V was shortened by 3 bases and J by 0 bases, with 15 bases between the two germline ends. CDR3 in DNA: TGTGCCAGTAGTATCAGGCCTGAGATTTATAGCAATCAGCCCCAGCATTTT. It is translated as CASSIRPEIYSNQPQHF.

This chain uses TRBV7-3 with TRBJ2-2; 9 bases are a match to TRBD2. The CDR3 loop spans 17 amino acids. Germline trimming cut 3 bases from V and 0 bases from J; bases unmatched to any gene: 5. Germline V lookup: CDR1 SGHTA, CDR2 FQGTGA. The CDR3, as DNA: TGTGCCAGCAGCTTCAATAGCGGGGGAGCGAACACCGGGGAGCTGTTTTTT. It is translated as CASSFNSGGANTGELFF.

The rearrangement uses TRBV21-1 and TRBJ2-1; the D call of TRBD2 is as the table states it, not checked on the DNA. TRBV21-1 is deemed a pseudogene. There are 14 residues in the CDR3. The CDR3 is CASSTSEEGNEQFF. The CDR3 coding sequence is TGTGCCAGCAGCACTTCTGAAGAGGGTAATGAGCAGTTCTTC.

The V and J genes are TRBV29-1 and TRBJ2-1; 9 bases align to TRBD2. V dropped 4 bases and J dropped 7; count of bases not matched to a gene: 5. The length of the CDR3 is 13 residues. The germline CDR1 and CDR2 sequences are SQVTM and ANQGSEA. The CDR3 loop reads CSVARGGINEQFF. CDR3 in DNA: TGCAGCGTTGCGCGGGGGGGCATAAATGAGCAGTTCTTC.

This sequence joins TRBV5-6 and TRBJ1-2; 8 bases map to TRBD1. Unmatched junction bases numbered 10, after V lost 4 bases and J lost 2 bases. The CDR3 contains 16 residues. Germline CDR1 is SGHDT and CDR2 is YYEEEE. The CDR3 nucleotides read TGTGCCAGCAGCCTCTCTGGACAGGGTAGGAACTATGGCTACACCTTC. Its protein is CASSLSGQGRNYGYTF.

This clone has just one count. The gene calls are TRBV27 and TRBJ2-5, with 11 bases lining up with TRBD2. Germline loops: CDR1 MNHEY, CDR2 SMNVEV (reference sequence). The CDR3 runs to 17 residues. V lost 3 bases to trimming and J lost 1 base; unmatched junction nucleotides: 7. This chain's CDR3 is CASSFLAGGPVQETQYF. CDR3 bases: TGTGCCAGCAGTTTCTTAGCGGGGGGGCCGGTCCAAGAGACCCAGTACTTC.

The J gene is TRBJ2-7, the V gene TRBV2; the D gene is possibly TRBD2 (6 bases). CDR1 SNHLY and CDR2 FYNNEI come from the germline V gene. The CDR3 is 13 residues long. Trimming cost V 6 bases and J 7 bases, with 16 bases left between them. The CDR3 coding sequence is TGTGCCAGCAGCCGGGACTCGAGAAGGGAGCAGTACTTC. It translates to CASSRDSRREQYF.

The chain has TRBV11-2 and TRBJ2-7, with D possibly being TRBD1 (5 bases). Between the trimmed V and J ends, which lost 3 bases and 6 bases, there was a span of 15 bases. CDR3 length: 14 amino acids. Germline V gene lookup returns CDR1 SGHAT and CDR2 FQNNGV. The CDR3 DNA follows: TGTGCCAGCAGCTTTCCTGGACATTCTACCGAGCAGTACTTC. Protein sequence: CASSFPGHSTEQYF.

The chain combines TRBV27 with TRBJ1-1, with TRBD1 identical over 7 bases. With V trimmed by 7 bases and J by 2 bases, 7 bases remained unmatched. The CDR3 runs to 14 residues. Germline lookup yields CDR1 MNHEY and CDR2 SMNVEV (reference sequence). DNA of the CDR3: TGTGCCAGCACGTGGACAGGACATAACACTGAAGCTTTCTTT. It is translated as CASTWTGHNTEAFF.

CDR3 coding DNA: TGCGCCAGCAGCCCGAGGACAGGTGAACGGACTGAAGCTTTCTTT. Translation: CASSPRTGERTEAFF. This rearrangement joins TRBV4-1 to TRBJ1-1, with 7 bases aligning to TRBD1. Trimming at V came to 4 bases and at J to 5 bases, leaving 10 bases not matched to a gene. Germline V gene sequence: CDR1 MGHRA, CDR2 YSYEKL. The CDR3 runs to 15 residues.

The rearrangement uses TRBV6-1 and TRBJ1-2; no clear D. From germline, CDR1 is MNHNS and CDR2 SASEGT. V shed 3 bases and J shed 0 bases, with 8 bases lying between them. CDR3 length: 14 amino acids. For the CDR3, the DNA is TGTGCCAGCAGTGAGCTGTCAGCTAACTATGGCTACACCTTC. Residues: CASSELSANYGYTF.

The chain carries TRBV7-2 and TRBJ1-4; the D gene is possibly TRBD1 (5 bases). The CDR3 covers 14 residues. Trimming left V 4 bases short and J 6 bases short, with 12 bases between. Germline-derived CDR1 and CDR2 are SGHTA and FQGNSA. The CDR3 is CASSYSGLDEKLFF. Written as DNA, the CDR3 is TGTGCCAGCAGCTATTCAGGGTTGGATGAAAAACTGTTTTTT. The entire variable domain, with the rest obtained from reference TRBV7-2 and TRBJ1-4, is as follows: GAGVSQSPSNKVTEKGKDVELRCDPISGHTALYWYRQSLGQGLEFLIYFQGNSAPDKSGLPSDRFSAERTGGSVSTLTIQRTQQEDSAVYLCASSYSGLDEKLFFGSGTQLSVL.